One and the same sample provided the 22 T cell receptor beta chains below, sequenced in a study of blood T cell repertoires in COVID-19. Method: immunoSEQ multiplex PCR; TCRdb's copy keeps in-frame clones and lacks some. Of around 260,000 clones listed, 90% were seen once; the top ten hold 1.1%. Sequenced: PBMCs or T cells enriched from blood (not recorded which). Every receptor here comes from a woman aged 25 to 39 who had recovered from COVID-19.

This clone was seen a single time. The V and J genes are TRBV7-9 and TRBJ2-7, with 8 bases aligning to TRBD1. The trim removed 5 bases at V and 6 bases at J, leaving 18 bases unmatched. The CDR3 is 17 amino acids. Germline V gene sequence: CDR1 SEHNR, CDR2 FQNEAQ (reference sequence). DNA of the CDR3: TGTGCCAGCAGCCCCCTTATAGGGCAGGGGGCTTTTCTCGAGCAGTACTTC. This sequence encodes CASSPLIGQGAFLEQYF.

J is TRBJ1-1 and V is TRBV28, with D perhaps TRBD1 (5 bases). The V end was cut by 5 bases, the J end by 3 bases, with 10 bases between. The germline V gene encodes CDR1 MDHEN and CDR2 SYDVKM. There are 13 residues in the CDR3. Here the CDR3 reads CASSPIGDTEAFF. In DNA form, the CDR3 reads TGTGCCAGCAGTCCTATAGGGGACACTGAAGCTTTCTTT. Using reference TRBV28 and TRBJ1-1 for the parts outside the CDR3, the full variable domain is DVKVTQSSRYLVKRTGEKVFLECVQDMDHENMFWYRQDPGLGLRLIYFSYDVKMKEKGDIPEGYSVSREKKERFSLILESASTNQTSMYLCASSPIGDTEAFFGQGTRLTVV.

This clone was observed once. The chain uses TRBV29-1 and TRBJ1-2; 11 bases map to TRBD1. V shed 3 bases, J shed 7 bases, and the junction held 4 bases outside the gene matches. This CDR3 is built from 13 residues. Germline-derived CDR1 and CDR2 are SQVTM and ANQGSEA. CDR3 sequence (DNA): TGCAGCGTTGAGGACAGGGGGCTCGGTGGCTACACCTTC. It encodes CSVEDRGLGGYTF.

This clone was recorded once. The chain has TRBV6-2 or TRBV6-3 and TRBJ1-5; TRBD1 might be the D (6 bases). CDR1 and CDR2 (germline): MNHEY, SVGEGT. The CDR3 spans 17 residues. V dropped 0 bases and J dropped 3 bases, with 15 bases sitting between them. The CDR3 loop reads CASSYSAGGVLNQPQHF. The DNA for the CDR3 is TGTGCCAGCAGTTACTCGGCGGGGGGCGTTCTCAATCAGCCCCAGCATTTT.

The V call is TRBV18, the J call TRBJ2-1; the D gene is possibly TRBD1 (5 bases). The germline V and J ends were trimmed by 2 bases and 9 bases, with 11 bases remaining between them. Germline lookup yields CDR1 KGHSH and CDR2 LQKENI. The length of the CDR3 is 13 residues. CDR3 residues: CASSPKGVGEQFF. Written as DNA, the CDR3 is TGTGCCAGCTCACCAAAAGGGGTCGGTGAGCAGTTCTTC. Complete variable domain (other parts from reference TRBV18 and TRBJ2-1): NAGVMQNPRHLVRRRGQEARLRCSPMKGHSHVYWYRQLPEEGLKFMVYLQKENIIDESGMPKERFSAEFPKEGPSILRIQQVVRGDSAAYFCASSPKGVGEQFFGPGTRLTVL.

The chain couples TRBV7-8 to TRBJ2-1, with TRBD2 matching 12 bases. V shed 3 bases, J shed 10 bases, and the junction held 7 bases outside the gene matches. CDR1 and CDR2 from the germline V gene are SGHVS and FQNEAQ. The CDR3 spans 15 residues. The CDR3: CASSFWTSGIEEQFF. CDR3 DNA sequence: TGTGCCAGCAGCTTTTGGACTAGCGGGATCGAAGAGCAGTTCTTC.

The rearrangement uses TRBV4-3 and TRBJ2-1; maybe TRBD1 (6 bases). CDR1 is LGHNA and CDR2 is YSLEER in the germline V gene. V lost 5 bases and J lost 9, with 20 bases in between. The CDR3 sequence is 15 residues long. This chain's CDR3 is CASSSVGPEDSEQFF. Written as DNA, the CDR3 is TGCGCCAGCAGCTCGGTCGGACCTGAGGACAGTGAGCAGTTCTTC.

The CDR3 region has the DNA TGTGCCACCAGTGCTCGAGGGACAGGGGCTTTCAATCAGCCCCAGCATTTT. Its translation is CATSARGTGAFNQPQHF. The V and J genes are TRBV24-1 and TRBJ1-5; TRBD1 agrees at 10 bases. The V segment lost 5 bases and the J segment 3 bases; nucleotides outside the gene matches: 9. CDR1 is KGHDR, CDR2 SFDVKD, per germline. This CDR3 is 17 amino acids long.

The V and J genes are TRBV30 and TRBJ2-7; TRBD1 matches 7 bases. Germline CDR1 reads GTSNPN; CDR2 reads SVGIG (reference sequence). CDR3 size: 13 residues. With 0 bases clipped from V and 3 bases from J, the junction kept 2 bases outside the gene matches. This CDR3 is CAWSVQGNYEQYF. The CDR3 region has the DNA TGTGCCTGGAGTGTACAGGGGAACTACGAGCAGTACTTC. The entire variable domain, with the rest obtained from reference TRBV30 and TRBJ2-7, is as follows: SQTIHQWPATLVQPVGSPLSLECTVEGTSNPNLYWYRQAAGRGLQLLFYSVGIGQISSEVPQNLSASRPQDRQFILSSKKLLLSDSGFYLCAWSVQGNYEQYFGPGTRLTVT.

The V and J genes are TRBV2 and TRBJ2-5, with 14 positions matching TRBD2. This CDR3 is built from 16 residues. CDR1 is SNHLY and CDR2 is FYNNEI in the germline V gene. After removal of 3 bases from V and 5 bases from J, the junction contained 5 bases not matched to a gene. The CDR3 nucleotides read TGTGCCAGCAGTGATGGGACTAGCGGGAGCGGGGAGACCCAGTACTTC. Its protein product is CASSDGTSGSGETQYF.

V gene TRBV9 combines with J gene TRBJ2-1; 9 bases fit TRBD1. The CDR3 length is 16 residues. The germline V gene has CDR1 SGDLS and CDR2 YYNGEE. V lost 4 bases and J lost 3; bases outside the gene matches: 8. In nucleotides, the CDR3 is TGTGCCAGCAGCCAAACCGGGACAGGGATCTACAATGAGCAGTTCTTC. Translation gives CASSQTGTGIYNEQFF. The entire variable domain, with the rest obtained from reference TRBV9 and TRBJ2-1, is as follows: DSGVTQTPKHLITATGQRVTLRCSPRSGDLSVYWYQQSLDQGLQFLIQYYNGEERAKGNILERFSAQQFPDLHSELNLSSLELGDSALYFCASSQTGTGIYNEQFFGPGTRLTVL.

The genes are TRBV27 and TRBJ2-7; 7 bases are shared with TRBD1. The CDR3 spans 14 residues. The V segment lost 5 bases and the J segment 4 bases; nucleotides outside the gene matches: 8. The germline V gene has CDR1 MNHEY and CDR2 SMNVEV (reference sequence). CDR3 in DNA: TGTGCCAGCAGTCTCAGGACAGGTCATTACGAGCAGTACTTC. This codes for CASSLRTGHYEQYF.

The chain uses TRBV3-1 (or the pseudogene TRBV3-2) and TRBJ2-1, with TRBD2 matching over 10 bases. This CDR3 has 19 amino acids. V shed 4 bases and J 4 bases; nucleotides not matched to a gene: 16. CDR1 and CDR2 (germline): LGHDT, YNNKEL (reference sequence). The DNA of the CDR3 is TGTGCCAGCAGCCTAGATGGTAATCTAGCGGGAGAGCTTTACAATGAGCAGTTCTTC. Its protein product is CASSLDGNLAGELYNEQFF.

This CDR3 reads CASSKGDRGRPYEQYF. CDR3 in DNA: TGTGCCAGCAGCAAGGGGGACAGGGGGCGCCCCTACGAGCAGTACTTC. V gene TRBV21-1 combines with J gene TRBJ2-7; TRBD1 is the table's D call and was not checked against the DNA. TRBV21-1 is a known pseudogene. This CDR3 region has 16 residues.

The CDR3: CASSVRGLSYNEQFF. CDR3 bases: TGTGCCAGCAGTGTACGAGGGTTATCCTACAATGAGCAGTTCTTC. The V and J genes are TRBV6-2 or TRBV6-3 and TRBJ2-1; TRBD2 might be the D (5 bases). The germline CDR1 and CDR2 sequences are MNHEY and SVGEGT. This CDR3 comprises 15 residues. Trimming cost V 5 bases and J 1 base, with 12 bases left between them.

The chain carries TRBV10-3 and TRBJ2-2; 16 bases are a match to TRBD2. Looked up from germline, CDR1 is ENHRY and CDR2 is SYGVKD. CDR3 length: 18 residues. V lost 3 bases and J lost 5; bases outside the gene matches: 6. The CDR3 reads CAISDGTSGRAWTGELFF. As DNA, the CDR3 is TGTGCCATCAGTGATGGGACTAGCGGGAGGGCCTGGACCGGGGAGCTGTTTTTT.

The CDR3 spells CASSPGGPLMNTEAFF. CDR3 nucleotides: TGTGCCAGCAGCCCAGGGGGTCCTCTTATGAACACTGAAGCTTTCTTT. This rearrangement joins TRBV5-6 to TRBJ1-1; 7 positions agree with TRBD1. The CDR3 sequence is 16 residues long. Per the germline V gene, CDR1 is SGHDT and CDR2 is YYEEEE. The J segment lost 0 bases and the V segment lost 4 bases, leaving 9 bases of the junction unmatched.

This clone was detected only a few times. The rearrangement uses TRBV24-1 and TRBJ2-5; the match to TRBD2 covers 10 bases. This CDR3 has 16 amino acids. J gave up 3 bases and V 1 base, and 4 bases lay outside the gene matches. From germline, CDR1 is KGHDR and CDR2 SFDVKD. The CDR3 region has the DNA TGTGCCACCAGTGATTTCGGAACTAGCGGGGAAGAGACCCAGTACTTC. Translated: CATSDFGTSGEETQYF.

The V and J genes are TRBV5-1 and TRBJ1-4; 7 bases are a match to TRBD1. J lost 5 bases, V lost 4 bases, and 2 bases had no gene match. CDR3 length: 13 amino acids. Germline values: CDR1 SGHRS, CDR2 YFSETQ. The chain's CDR3 is CASSDRVNEKLFF. The CDR3 region has the DNA TGCGCCAGCAGCGACAGGGTAAATGAAAAACTGTTTTTT.

The gene calls are TRBV10-2 and TRBJ2-7; TRBD2 matches 13 bases. CDR3 length equals 15 residues. Per the germline V gene, CDR1 is WSHSY and CDR2 is SAAADI. Germline trimming cut 2 bases from V and 6 bases from J; bases unmatched to any gene: 4. DNA of the CDR3: TGCGCCAGCAGTGAGGTCGGACTAGCGGGAGTCGAGCAGTACTTC. Amino acid sequence: CASSEVGLAGVEQYF.

The chain has TRBV18 and TRBJ1-1; a possible D gene is TRBD1 (5 bases). V was shortened by 5 bases and J by 1 base, with 8 bases between the two germline ends. This CDR3 is 13 amino acids long. CDR1 and CDR2 (germline): KGHSH, LQKENI. In DNA, the CDR3 is TGTGCCAGCTCAGCAGGGAAGAACACTGAAGCTTTCTTT. Protein sequence: CASSAGKNTEAFF.

The chain recombines TRBV6-5 with TRBJ1-2; TRBD1 agrees at 10 bases. The CDR3 is 16 residues long. The germline V gene encodes CDR1 MNHEY and CDR2 SVGAGI. V lost 2 bases to trimming and J lost 6 bases; unmatched junction nucleotides: 9. The CDR3 DNA follows: TGTGCCAGCAGTTACGCCCGGACAGGGGGAAGAAATGGCTACACCTTC. It is translated as CASSYARTGGRNGYTF.